One and the same sample provided the 32 T cell receptor beta chains below, sequenced in a study of OX40 agonist ivuxolimab in advanced cancers. The assay was immunoSEQ multiplex PCR, and TCRdb's table has in-frame clones only and misses some. This table has approximately 100,000 clones, approximately 85% appearing once. Sequenced here: CD4+ or CD8+ T cells sorted from blood, sampled in a trial of the OX40 agonist ivuxolimab. These receptors were obtained from an adult with an advanced solid tumor such as melanoma, head and neck, liver or kidney cancer.

The chain employs TRBV27 and TRBJ2-5; D gene uncertain. V gave up 2 bases and J gave up 5 bases, with 9 bases separating them. CDR1 is MNHEY, CDR2 SMNVEV, per germline (reference sequence). The CDR3 is 13 residues long. CDR3 protein: CASSLEPHETQYF. The CDR3 region has the DNA TGTGCCAGCAGTTTAGAACCCCACGAGACCCAGTACTTC.

This chain connects TRBV6-1 to TRBJ2-3, with TRBD2 as a possible D gene (6 bases). The CDR3 length is 13 residues. Germline-derived CDR1 and CDR2 are MNHNS and SASEGT. V was shortened by 8 bases and J by 4 bases, with 13 bases between the two germline ends. The CDR3 reads CASDRGNPDTQYF. The CDR3 region has the DNA TGTGCCAGCGATCGCGGGAATCCAGATACGCAGTATTTT.

This clone occurred once. This sequence joins TRBV10-3 and TRBJ2-2, with a possible D match to TRBD1 (7 bases). CDR3 length: 14 residues. V shed 3 bases and J shed 5 bases, with 10 bases lying between them. CDR1 is ENHRY and CDR2 is SYGVKD in the germline V gene. The CDR3 spells CAISDAGGTGELFF. CDR3 nucleotide sequence: TGTGCCATCAGTGACGCAGGGGGGACCGGGGAGCTGTTTTTT.

This clone has just one count. The rearrangement joins TRBV19 to TRBJ2-7; 11 bases map to TRBD2. V shed 6 bases, J shed 3 bases, and the junction held 4 bases outside the gene matches. Germline V gives CDR1 LNHDA, CDR2 SQIVND (reference sequence). This CDR3 comprises 14 residues. CDR3: CASSPTSGNYEQYF. The CDR3 coding sequence is TGTGCCAGTAGCCCGACTAGCGGGAACTACGAGCAGTACTTC.

The V call is TRBV19, the J call TRBJ2-7; perhaps TRBD2 as D (5 bases). Germline values: CDR1 LNHDA, CDR2 SQIVND (reference sequence). The CDR3 consists of 14 residues. The V gene lost 3 bases and the J gene lost 2 bases, with 11 bases spanning the gap. In DNA, the CDR3 is TGTGCCAGTAGTATGAGTGGGGAGACCTACGAGCAGTACTTC. Translation gives CASSMSGETYEQYF.

This clone showed up just a few times. The chain uses TRBV5-1 and TRBJ2-5; the D is unclear. Germline-derived CDR1 and CDR2 are SGHRS and YFSETQ. Trimming removed 0 bases at V and 2 bases at J, with 5 bases between. The CDR3 has 13 residues. CDR3 residues: CASSLAEQETQYF. CDR3 coding DNA: TGCGCCAGCAGCTTGGCGGAGCAAGAGACCCAGTACTTC.

V is TRBV28 and J is TRBJ2-7; a possible D gene is TRBD2 (6 bases). The CDR3 runs 14 residues. The germline CDR1 and CDR2 sequences are MDHEN and SYDVKM. The V and J ends lost 6 bases and 0 bases respectively, with 12 bases between them. The CDR3 DNA is TGTGCCAGCAGACCCGAGCGGGCCTCCTACGAGCAGTACTTC. This encodes CASRPERASYEQYF.

This clone was seen more than once but under ten times. This chain links TRBV7-9 with TRBJ2-7, with 9 bases aligning to TRBD1. This CDR3 has 13 amino acids. Germline V gene lookup returns CDR1 SEHNR and CDR2 FQNEAQ (reference sequence). The V and J ends lost 5 bases and 5 bases, in that order; junction bases with no gene match: 4. This chain's CDR3 is CASSNTGGNEQYF. The CDR3 region has the DNA TGTGCCAGCAGCAATACAGGGGGCAACGAGCAGTACTTC.

The genes are TRBV25-1 and TRBJ2-2; 9 bases fit TRBD1. Germline V gives CDR1 MGHDK, CDR2 SYGVNS. V was pared by 2 bases and J by 3 bases, with 1 base of the junction left unmatched. This CDR3 contains 15 residues. The CDR3 is CASSEGDRDTGELFF. The DNA for the CDR3 is TGTGCCAGCAGTGAAGGGGACAGGGACACCGGGGAGCTGTTTTTT.

This sequence joins TRBV5-1 and TRBJ2-5; D may be TRBD1 (6 bases). Germline V CDR1 and CDR2: SGHRS, YFSETQ. This CDR3 is 14 amino acids long. Trimming shortened V by 0 bases and J by 6 bases, and 12 bases separated the two germline ends. The DNA for the CDR3 is TGCGCCAGCAGCTTGGGGGCAGGGGTGAAGACCCAGTACTTC. Protein product: CASSLGAGVKTQYF.

On this clone itself: Mismatch with germline at one junction end may stem from a read error. The chain has TRBV13 and TRBJ1-2; 7 positions match TRBD1. The germline V gene has CDR1 PRHDT and CDR2 FYEKMQ (reference sequence). The CDR3 totals 15 residues. The CDR3, as DNA: TGTGCCAGCAGCCTAGGGGCAGGGGGTACATATGGCTACACCTTC. Amino acid sequence: CASSLGAGGTYGYTF. Looking up the rest from reference TRBV13 and TRBJ1-2 gives the full variable domain: AAGVIQSPRHLIKEKRETATLKCYPIPRHDTVYWYQQGPGQDPQFLISFYEKMQSDKGSIPDRFSAQQFSDYHSELNMSSLELGDSALYFCASSLGAGGTYGYTFGSGTRLTVV.

The chain carries TRBV7-9 and TRBJ2-2; 7 bases match TRBD2. The germline V gene encodes CDR1 SEHNR and CDR2 FQNEAQ (reference sequence). CDR3 length: 16 amino acids. V gave up 2 bases and J gave up 5 bases; unmatched junction bases: 8. CDR3 coding DNA: TGTGCCAGCAGCTTATCAGGCGGGAGAGGGACCGGGGAGCTGTTTTTT. As protein: CASSLSGGRGTGELFF.

This clone was picked up a small number of times. This is likely a read error, given that the CDR3 carries no conserved phenylalanine or tryptophan at its end. The chain couples TRBV23-1 to TRBJ1-6, with a tentative D call TRBD1 (6 bases). Being an ORF, TRBV23-1 has a function that is uncertain. V lost 9 bases to trimming and J lost 5 bases, with 14 bases between them. The CDR3 sequence is 14 residues long. The CDR3: CASIEGGDNSPLHS. In DNA form, the CDR3 reads TGCGCCAGTATCGAGGGGGGCGATAATTCACCCCTCCACTCT.

The chain couples TRBV5-6 to TRBJ2-7, with D perhaps matching TRBD2 (6 bases). The CDR3 is made up of 12 amino acids. Trimming shortened V by 3 bases and J by 7 bases, and 11 bases separated the two germline ends. Per the germline V gene, CDR1 is SGHDT and CDR2 is YYEEEE. This CDR3 is CASSSLGGEQYF. CDR3 in DNA: TGTGCCAGCAGCTCCTTGGGGGGAGAGCAGTACTTC.

The rearrangement links TRBV11-2 to TRBJ2-7; tentative D call: TRBD2 (6 bases). Trimming removed 0 bases from V and 13 bases from J, with 13 bases in between. CDR1 SGHAT and CDR2 FQNNGV come from the germline V gene. The CDR3 loop spans 12 amino acids. CDR3 amino acids: CASSLERGRCYF. In DNA form, the CDR3 reads TGTGCCAGCAGCTTAGAGCGGGGCCGGTGTTACTTC.

This clone was observed once. The CDR3 bases are TGTGCCAGCAGCTCGTTGGGGGGGACCTACGAGCAGTACTTC. This sequence encodes CASSSLGGTYEQYF. This chain links TRBV5-6 with TRBJ2-7; TRBD2 aligns across 7 bases. The CDR3 loop spans 14 amino acids. Germline V gene data show CDR1 as SGHDT and CDR2 as YYEEEE. Germline trimming cut 3 bases from V and 2 bases from J; bases unmatched to any gene: 5.

This clone has only a few counts. The rearrangement joins TRBV4-1 to TRBJ1-4; TRBD1 is a possible D gene (6 bases). This CDR3 has 18 residues. CDR1 is MGHRA, CDR2 YSYEKL, per germline. V was pared by 1 base and J by 3 bases, with 18 bases between. In DNA form, the CDR3 reads TGCGCCAGCAGCCAAGCCTGGGGGCGCGGTGGGTCTAATGAAAAACTGTTTTTT. Translating it yields CASSQAWGRGGSNEKLFF.

This chain joins TRBV2 and TRBJ2-7; D is unclear. CDR1 SNHLY and CDR2 FYNNEI come from the germline V gene. This CDR3 has 13 residues. Trimming took 4 bases from V and 1 from J, leaving 8 bases between them. CDR3 protein: CASSVNWSYEQYF. The CDR3 DNA reads TGTGCCAGCAGTGTAAACTGGTCCTACGAGCAGTACTTC.

The chain links TRBV10-2 to TRBJ2-7; 7 bases fit TRBD1. CDR3 length equals 14 residues. The V gene's germline CDR1 is WSHSY and CDR2 SAAADI. Trimming took 8 bases from V and 6 from J; bases not matched to a gene: 13. This CDR3 is CASCVPYRGSEQYF. CDR3 in DNA: TGCGCCAGCTGTGTCCCATACAGGGGTAGCGAGCAGTACTTC.

This clone was seen a handful of times. The chain couples TRBV4-1 to TRBJ1-4; unclear D gene. V was cut by 1 base and J by 8 bases, with 14 bases left in between. CDR3 length equals 15 residues. The V gene's germline CDR1 is MGHRA and CDR2 YSYEKL. The CDR3 spells CASSQVGGAGEKLFF. The CDR3 DNA is TGCGCCAGCAGCCAAGTCGGAGGAGCGGGAGAAAAACTGTTTTTT.

Regarding this clone: The identical CDR3 is also encoded by other nucleotide sequences in the sample. This rearrangement joins TRBV7-2 to TRBJ2-6; no firm D call. The CDR3 runs 16 residues. CDR1 and CDR2 (germline): SGHTA, FQGNSA. V lost 6 bases and J lost 0, with 12 bases in between. The CDR3: CASSPVGSSGANVLTF. DNA for the CDR3: TGTGCCAGCAGTCCAGTGGGCAGCTCTGGGGCCAACGTCCTGACTTTC.

The chain links TRBV7-8 to TRBJ2-5; 8 nucleotides match TRBD1. The closer fit of TRBJ2-7 to the DNA end suggests the J call may be wrong. CDR1 is SGHVS and CDR2 is FQNEAQ in the germline V gene. This CDR3 has 16 amino acids. The CDR3 nucleotides read TGTGCCAGCAGCTCCCAGACAGGGGCGAGCTCCTACGAGCAGTACTTC. This gives the protein CASSSQTGASSYEQYF.

This chain joins TRBV6-5 and TRBJ2-1, with 7 positions matching TRBD1. This CDR3 comprises 14 residues. Germline assignment: CDR1 MNHEY and CDR2 SVGAGI. With V trimmed by 0 bases and J by 5 bases, 1 base remained unmatched. In DNA, the CDR3 is TGTGCCAGCAGTTACTCGACAGGGAACAATGAGCAGTTCTTC. It encodes CASSYSTGNNEQFF.

Comment on this clone: Other DNA variants within this sample encode the same CDR3. This rearrangement joins TRBV9 to TRBJ2-1; 8 nucleotides match TRBD2. V lost 3 bases, J lost 1 base, and 3 bases stayed unmatched. Germline V gene sequence: CDR1 SGDLS, CDR2 YYNGEE. The length of the CDR3 is 15 residues. The CDR3 sequence: CASSGSGSSYNEQFF. DNA for the CDR3: TGTGCCAGCAGCGGAAGCGGGAGTTCCTACAATGAGCAGTTCTTC.

This clone appeared a few times. The gene calls are TRBV6-5 and TRBJ1-5; TRBD1 matches at 9 bases. V gave up 5 bases and J gave up 7 bases; unmatched junction bases: 6. CDR3 size: 14 residues. CDR1 MNHEY and CDR2 SVGAGI come from the germline V gene. The CDR3 sequence: CASSTGGEGQPQHF. The DNA of the CDR3 is TGTGCCAGCAGTACAGGGGGCGAAGGGCAGCCCCAGCATTTT.

The CDR3 sequence is CASSQDLGQGVSGQEQYF. The CDR3 coding sequence is TGCGCCAGCAGCCAAGATTTAGGGCAGGGGGTTTCCGGGCAAGAGCAGTACTTC. The J gene is TRBJ2-7, the V gene TRBV4-3, with TRBD1 matching over 7 bases. Germline CDR1 and CDR2: LGHNA and YSLEER. V shed 0 bases and J 7 bases; nucleotides not matched to a gene: 18. This CDR3 spans 18 amino acids.

This sequence joins TRBV30 and TRBJ2-7; D is undetermined. From germline, CDR1 is GTSNPN and CDR2 SVGIG (reference sequence). V lost 5 bases and J 3 bases, leaving 11 bases between the germline ends. The CDR3 has 12 residues. CDR3 nucleotides: TGTGCCTGGGGTAGGACGAACTACGAGCAGTACTTC. Translating gives CAWGRTNYEQYF.

The CDR3 loop is CASTPGSPPNIQYF. The CDR3 bases are TGTGCCAGCACCCCCGGGAGCCCTCCCAACATTCAGTACTTC. The V call is TRBV28, the J call TRBJ2-4; D might be TRBD2 (6 bases). Germline V gene data show CDR1 as MDHEN and CDR2 as SYDVKM. This CDR3 is 14 amino acids long. Trimming shortened V by 7 bases and J by 7 bases, and 17 bases separated the two germline ends.

The V call is TRBV7-2, the J call TRBJ2-5, with D hard to call. The CDR3 is 13 residues long. V gave up 2 bases and J gave up 1 base, with 5 bases separating them. Per the germline V gene, CDR1 is SGHTA and CDR2 is FQGNSA. CDR3 amino acids: CASSLFPQETQYF. CDR3 nucleotide sequence: TGTGCCAGCAGCTTATTTCCCCAAGAGACCCAGTACTTC.

The chain has TRBV5-1 and TRBJ2-7; 9 bases fit TRBD2. Germline V gives CDR1 SGHRS, CDR2 YFSETQ. The CDR3 has 14 residues. The junction had 7 bases not matched to a gene; V was cut back by 4 bases and J by 5 bases. The CDR3 region is CASSPQREAHEQYF. Written as DNA, the CDR3 is TGCGCCAGCAGCCCTCAGCGGGAGGCCCACGAGCAGTACTTC.

This chain joins TRBV19 and TRBJ2-1; 10 bases line up with TRBD2. V gave up 3 bases and J gave up 7 bases; unmatched junction bases: 3. The CDR3 is made up of 14 amino acids. The germline CDR1 and CDR2 sequences are LNHDA and SQIVND (reference sequence). The CDR3 sequence: CASSMSSGRNEQFF. CDR3 sequence (DNA): TGTGCCAGTAGTATGTCTAGCGGGAGAAATGAGCAGTTCTTC. The full variable domain, its missing parts supplied by reference TRBV19 and TRBJ2-1, is DGGITQSPKYLFRKEGQNVTLSCEQNLNHDAMYWYRQDPGQGLRLIYYSQIVNDFQKGDIAEGYSVSREKKESFPLTVTSAQKNPTAFYLCASSMSSGRNEQFFGPGTRLTVL.

V gene TRBV27 combines with J gene TRBJ2-7; D perhaps matches TRBD1 (5 bases). This CDR3 spans 14 amino acids. CDR1 is MNHEY and CDR2 is SMNVEV in the germline V gene (reference sequence). Trimming left V 4 bases short and J 7 bases short, with 17 bases between. DNA for the CDR3: TGTGCCAGCAGTTCCCGACAGAAGTCTAGGGAGCAGTACTTC. It is translated as CASSSRQKSREQYF.